Reported below is one T cell receptor beta chain. The antigen is undetermined. This entry is derived from a study of post-analysis software for immune sequencing data. Overall study: The study covered relapsing-remitting, secondary progressive and progressive-relapsing courses of multiple sclerosis. Findings and caveats of the study: Comparison of patients with controls showed roughly five TRBV segments more frequent in patients, TRBV5-6, TRBV5-1 and TRBV20-1 among them.

Included in the TCR beta cDNA libraries were unique molecular identifiers. One entry per CDR3 protein, called by TCRdb with MiXCR from the PCR reads. The sample holds over 150,000 distinct CDR3 sequences, about 29% seen once. V was shortened by 0 bases and J by 5 bases, with 14 bases between the two germline ends. The CDR3 sequence is 15 residues long. The germline V gene has CDR1 SGDLS and CDR2 YYNGEE. The sequence was obtained from a girl aged 5-17 years with multiple sclerosis. The source material was blood. This chain connects TRBV9 to TRBJ1-1; D unresolved. The CDR3 nucleotides read TGTGCCAGCAGCGTAGAAGGTGGCGTAGGAACTGAAGCTTTCTTT. Its protein product is CASSVEGGVGTEAFF.